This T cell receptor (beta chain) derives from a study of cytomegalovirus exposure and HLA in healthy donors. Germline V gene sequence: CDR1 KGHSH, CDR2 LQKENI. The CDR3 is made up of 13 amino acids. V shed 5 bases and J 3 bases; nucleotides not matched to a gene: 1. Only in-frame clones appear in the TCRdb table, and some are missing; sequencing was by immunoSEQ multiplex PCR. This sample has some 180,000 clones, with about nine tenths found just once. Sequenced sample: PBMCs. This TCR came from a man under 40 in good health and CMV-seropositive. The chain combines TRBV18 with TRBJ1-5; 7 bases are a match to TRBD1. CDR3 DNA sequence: TGTGCCAGCTCAGACAGGGCCAATCAGCCCCAGCATTTT. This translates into CASSDRANQPQHF.